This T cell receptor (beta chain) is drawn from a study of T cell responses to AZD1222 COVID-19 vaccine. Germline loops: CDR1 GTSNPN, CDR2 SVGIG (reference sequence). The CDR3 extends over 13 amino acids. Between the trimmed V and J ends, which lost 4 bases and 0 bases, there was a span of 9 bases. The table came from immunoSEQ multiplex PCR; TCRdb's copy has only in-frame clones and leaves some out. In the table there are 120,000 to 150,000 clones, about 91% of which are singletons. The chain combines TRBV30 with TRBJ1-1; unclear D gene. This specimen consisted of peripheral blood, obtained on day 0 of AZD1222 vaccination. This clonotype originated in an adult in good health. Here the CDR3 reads CAWMGSMNTEAFF. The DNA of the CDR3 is TGTGCCTGGATGGGGAGCATGAACACTGAAGCTTTCTTT. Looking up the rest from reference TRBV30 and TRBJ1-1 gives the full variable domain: SQTIHQWPATLVQPVGSPLSLECTVEGTSNPNLYWYRQAAGRGLQLLFYSVGIGQISSEVPQNLSASRPQDRQFILSSKKLLLSDSGFYLCAWMGSMNTEAFFGQGTRLTVV.